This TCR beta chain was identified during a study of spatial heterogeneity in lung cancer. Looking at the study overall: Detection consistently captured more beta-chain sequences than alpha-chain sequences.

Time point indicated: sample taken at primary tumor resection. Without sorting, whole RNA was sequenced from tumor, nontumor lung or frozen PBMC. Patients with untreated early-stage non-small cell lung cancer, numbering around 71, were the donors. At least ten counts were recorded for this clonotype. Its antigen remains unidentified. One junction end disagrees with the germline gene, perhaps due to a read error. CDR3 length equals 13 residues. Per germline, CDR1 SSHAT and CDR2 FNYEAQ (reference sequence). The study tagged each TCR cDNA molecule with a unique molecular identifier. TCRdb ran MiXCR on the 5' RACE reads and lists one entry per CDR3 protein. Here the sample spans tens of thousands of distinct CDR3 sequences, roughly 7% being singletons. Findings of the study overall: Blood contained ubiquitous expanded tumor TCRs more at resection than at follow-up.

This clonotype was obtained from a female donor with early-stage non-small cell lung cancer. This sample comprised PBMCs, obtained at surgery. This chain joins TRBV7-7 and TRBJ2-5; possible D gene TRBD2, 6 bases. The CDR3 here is CASSLAVTETQYF. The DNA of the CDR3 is TGTGCTAGCAGCTTAGCGGTGACAGAGACCCAGTACTTC.